This TCR beta chain was recovered during a study of cytomegalovirus exposure and HLA in healthy donors. Study-wide findings and caveats: It was assumed in the presence/absence analyses that sequencing depth was roughly uniform across donors. Cytomegalovirus status, reportedly, was diagnosed with high specificity and sensitivity by the classifier.

Use of 60 Vbeta and 13 Jbeta primers characterized the PCR. Under the authors' procedure: In a later analysis, some 80 million unique TCR beta chains included roughly 11 million shared by two or more donors. The table came from immunoSEQ multiplex PCR; TCRdb's copy has only in-frame clones and leaves some out. From that table come the V and J calls and clone size; the DNA was used to work out D and trimming. This sample has around 170,000 clones, with over 60% found just once. The CDR3 totals 15 residues. V was shortened by 4 bases and J by 0 bases, with 12 bases between the two germline ends. Germline V gene lookup returns CDR1 MNHEY and CDR2 SMNVEV (reference sequence). As for the donors, each was a healthy bone marrow donor. A word on this clone: Its antigen is not known.

The specimen sequenced was PBMCs. This rearrangement joins TRBV27 to TRBJ1-1, with a possible D match to TRBD1 (6 bases). This clonotype originated in a girl aged 5-17 years in good health and CMV-seronegative. CDR3 bases: TGTGCCAGCAGTTCGCCCGGGACACTGAACACTGAAGCTTTCTTT. It translates to CASSSPGTLNTEAFF.